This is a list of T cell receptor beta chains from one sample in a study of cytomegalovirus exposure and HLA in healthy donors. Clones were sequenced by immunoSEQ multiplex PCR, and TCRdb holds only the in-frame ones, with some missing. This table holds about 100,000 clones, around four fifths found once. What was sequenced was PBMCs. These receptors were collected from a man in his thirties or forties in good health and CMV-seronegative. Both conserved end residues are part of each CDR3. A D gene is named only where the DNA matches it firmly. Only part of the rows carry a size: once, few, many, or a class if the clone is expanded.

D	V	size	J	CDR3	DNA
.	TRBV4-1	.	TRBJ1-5	CASSQILLGNQPQHF	TGCGCCAGCAGCCAAATACTCCTAGGCAATCAGCCCCAGCATTTT
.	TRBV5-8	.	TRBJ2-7	CASSSQDSSYEQYF	TGTGCCAGCAGCTCACAAGACAGTTCCTACGAGCAGTACTTC
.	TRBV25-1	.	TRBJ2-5	CASSQSGRAETQYF	TGTGCCAGCAGTCAATCGGGCAGGGCAGAGACCCAGTACTTC
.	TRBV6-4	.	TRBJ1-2	CASSEEGSYGYTF	TGTGCCAGCAGTGAGGAGGGGAGCTATGGCTACACCTTC
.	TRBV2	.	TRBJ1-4	CASSVREGEKLFF	TGTGCCAGCAGTGTTCGGGAAGGTGAAAAACTGTTTTTT
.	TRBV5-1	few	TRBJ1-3	CASSLDRPSGNTIYF	TGCGCCAGCAGCCTAGATCGACCCTCTGGAAACACCATATATTTT
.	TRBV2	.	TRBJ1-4	CASSADWTSGEKLFF	TGTGCCAGCAGTGCCGACTGGACTTCGGGTGAAAAACTGTTTTTT
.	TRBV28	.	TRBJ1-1	CASFRWGDDEAFF	TGTGCCAGCTTCAGATGGGGGGATGATGAAGCTTTCTTT
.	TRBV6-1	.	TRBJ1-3	CASNPKSFSGNTIYF	TGTGCCAGCAACCCCAAGAGTTTCTCTGGAAACACCATATATTTT
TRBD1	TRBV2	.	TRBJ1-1	CASSTDRVNTEAFF	TGTGCCAGCAGCACGGACAGGGTGAACACTGAAGCTTTCTTT
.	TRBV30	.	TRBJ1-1	CAWRKGHLNTEAFF	TGTGCCTGGCGGAAGGGACATTTGAACACTGAAGCTTTCTTT
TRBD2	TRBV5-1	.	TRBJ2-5	CASRDTGLTQETQYF	TGCGCCAGCAGGGACACGGGACTAACACAAGAGACCCAGTACTTC
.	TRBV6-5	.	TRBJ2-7	CASGLQSEQYF	TGTGCCAGTGGTCTACAGAGCGAGCAGTACTTC
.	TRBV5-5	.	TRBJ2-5	CASSPGVVQETQYF	TGTGCCAGCAGCCCAGGGGTGGTGCAAGAGACCCAGTACTTC
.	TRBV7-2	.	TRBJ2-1	CASSSRGNEQFF	TGTGCCAGCAGCTCAAGGGGGAATGAGCAGTTCTTC
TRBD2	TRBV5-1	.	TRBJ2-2	CASSLVPSGLIGELFF	TGCGCCAGCAGCTTGGTGCCTAGCGGGTTGATTGGGGAGCTGTTTTTT
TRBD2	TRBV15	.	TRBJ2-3	CATSERTSATDTQYF	TGTGCCACCAGCGAAAGGACTAGCGCCACAGATACGCAGTATTTT
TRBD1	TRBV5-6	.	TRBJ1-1	CASSLADRETEAFF	TGTGCCAGCAGCTTGGCGGACAGGGAAACTGAAGCTTTCTTT
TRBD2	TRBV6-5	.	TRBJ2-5	CAVSRDYEQTQYF	TGTGCCGTGAGCCGGGACTACGAACAGACCCAGTACTTC
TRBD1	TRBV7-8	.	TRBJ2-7	CASSFLPGQGRDEQYF	TGTGCCAGCAGTTTTCTACCGGGACAGGGGCGGGACGAGCAGTACTTC
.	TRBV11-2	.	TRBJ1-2	CASSLHRGGAAGGYTF	TGTGCCAGCAGCCTTCATCGGGGGGGGGCGGCAGGTGGCTACACCTTC
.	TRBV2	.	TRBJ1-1	CASSDETGDYTEAFF	TGTGCCAGCAGTGACGAGACAGGCGATTACACTGAAGCTTTCTTT
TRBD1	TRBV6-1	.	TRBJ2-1	CASSESGRDSSYNEQFF	TGTGCCAGCAGTGAGTCGGGCCGGGACAGCTCCTACAATGAGCAGTTCTTC
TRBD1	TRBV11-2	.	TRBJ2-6	CASSPGTGPGANVLTF	TGTGCCAGCAGCCCAGGGACAGGGCCTGGGGCCAACGTCCTGACTTTC
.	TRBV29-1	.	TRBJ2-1	CSLLQGSLNEQFF	TGCAGCCTACTACAGGGTTCTCTCAATGAGCAGTTCTTC
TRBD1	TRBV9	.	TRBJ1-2	CASSAGQGGGYTF	TGTGCCAGCAGCGCTGGACAGGGCGGTGGCTACACCTTC
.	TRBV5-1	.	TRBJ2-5	CASSLYREETQYF	TGCGCCAGCAGCCTTTACAGGGAAGAGACCCAGTACTTC
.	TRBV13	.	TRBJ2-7	CASSLGQDGDEQYF	TGTGCCAGCAGCTTAGGACAGGATGGAGACGAGCAGTACTTC
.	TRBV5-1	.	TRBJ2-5	CASSQNSGYETQYF	TGCGCCAGCAGCCAGAACTCGGGGTACGAGACCCAGTACTTC
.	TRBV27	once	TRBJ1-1	CASSSSGTLNTEAFF	TGTGCCAGCAGTAGCTCCGGGACATTGAACACTGAAGCTTTCTTT
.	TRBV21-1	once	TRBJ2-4	CASSKERTSGGRAKNIQYF	TGTGCCAGCAGCAAAGAGAGGACTAGCGGAGGGAGGGCCAAAAACATTCAGTACTTC
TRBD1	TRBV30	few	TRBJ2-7	CAWIRDSGDYEQYF	TGTGCCTGGATTAGGGACAGCGGAGACTACGAGCAGTACTTC
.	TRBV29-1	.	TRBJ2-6	CSVESGVGANVLTF	TGCAGCGTTGAGTCAGGGGTCGGGGCCAACGTCCTGACTTTC
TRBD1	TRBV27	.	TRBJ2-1	CASRTGGYNEQFF	TGTGCCAGCAGGACAGGGGGCTACAATGAGCAGTTCTTC
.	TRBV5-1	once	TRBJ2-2	CASSLRGANTGELFF	TGCGCCAGCAGCTTGCGGGGAGCGAACACCGGGGAGCTGTTTTTT
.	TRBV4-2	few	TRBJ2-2	CASSQGDAGELFF	TGTGCCAGCAGCCAAGGAGATGCCGGGGAGCTGTTTTTT
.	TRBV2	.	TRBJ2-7	CASNRQPPVGREQYF	TGTGCCAGCAATAGACAACCCCCGGTGGGGAGAGAGCAGTACTTC
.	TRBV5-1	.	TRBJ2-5	CASSFWRETQYF	TGCGCCAGCAGCTTTTGGCGGGAGACCCAGTACTTC
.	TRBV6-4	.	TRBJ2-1	CASSVRANNEQFF	TGTGCCAGCAGTGTCAGGGCTAACAATGAGCAGTTCTTC
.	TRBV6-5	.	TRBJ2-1	CASRRDLYNEQFF	TGTGCCAGCAGAAGGGACTTGTACAATGAGCAGTTCTTC
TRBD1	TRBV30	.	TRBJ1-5	CAWSAGQGGGNQPQHF	TGTGCCTGGAGTGCAGGACAGGGAGGTGGCAATCAGCCCCAGCATTTT
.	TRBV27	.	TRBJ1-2	CARPGFKGYTF	TGTGCCCGTCCAGGTTTTAAGGGCTACACCTTC
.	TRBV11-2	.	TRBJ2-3	CASRTIRGSTDTQYF	TGTGCCAGCAGAACAATACGGGGTAGCACAGATACGCAGTATTTT
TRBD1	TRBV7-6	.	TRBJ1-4	CASSFGAGGEKLFF	TGTGCCAGCAGCTTTGGCGCAGGGGGTGAAAAACTGTTTTTT
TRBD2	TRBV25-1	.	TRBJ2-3	CASGTSTTQYF	TGTGCTTCCGGGACTAGCACTACGCAGTATTTT
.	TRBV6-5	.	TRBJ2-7	CASSVTRTYEQYF	TGTGCCAGCAGTGTGACAAGAACCTACGAGCAGTACTTC
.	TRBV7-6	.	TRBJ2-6	CASSQEAGDLNGANVLTF	TGTGCCAGCAGCCAAGAGGCAGGGGATTTAAATGGGGCCAACGTCCTGACTTTC
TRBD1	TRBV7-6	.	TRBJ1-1	CASSERTGNTEAFF	TGTGCCAGCAGCGAACGGACAGGGAACACTGAAGCTTTCTTT
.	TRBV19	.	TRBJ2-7	CASSQVFYEEQYF	TGTGCCAGTAGTCAGGTTTTCTACGAGGAGCAGTACTTC
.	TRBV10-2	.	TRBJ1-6	CASSANSENSPLHF	TGCGCCAGCAGTGCCAACAGTGAAAATTCACCCCTCCACTTT
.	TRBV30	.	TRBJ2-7	CAWSVGGPGDVYEQYF	TGTGCCTGGAGTGTGGGCGGACCAGGGGACGTCTACGAGCAGTACTTC
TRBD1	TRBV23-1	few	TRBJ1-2	CASSHNRGCRGYTF	TGCGCCAGCAGTCACAACAGGGGCTGTAGGGGCTACACCTTC
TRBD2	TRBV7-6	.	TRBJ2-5	CASSPWTSSETQYF	TGTGCCAGCAGCCCTTGGACTAGTTCAGAGACCCAGTACTTC
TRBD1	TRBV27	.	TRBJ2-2	CASSFTTGANTGELFF	TGTGCCAGCAGTTTTACGACAGGGGCGAACACCGGGGAGCTGTTTTTT
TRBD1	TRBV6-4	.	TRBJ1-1	CASSDNRGTEAFF	TGTGCCAGCAGTGACAACAGGGGCACTGAAGCTTTCTTT
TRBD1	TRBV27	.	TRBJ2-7	CASSLQGANYEQYF	TGTGCCAGCAGTCTCCAGGGGGCTAACTACGAGCAGTACTTC
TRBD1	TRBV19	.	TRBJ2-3	CASSIGQGNTDTQYF	TGTGCCAGTAGTATCGGACAGGGGAACACAGATACGCAGTATTTT
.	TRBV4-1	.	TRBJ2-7	CASSMAETNYEQYF	TGCGCCAGCAGCATGGCAGAGACAAACTACGAGCAGTACTTC
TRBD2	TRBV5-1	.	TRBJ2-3	CASSLRGANTDTQYF	TGCGCCAGCAGCCTGCGGGGGGCCAACACAGATACGCAGTATTTT
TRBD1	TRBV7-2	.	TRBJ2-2	CASSLVLGQGIGSGELFF	TGTGCCAGCAGCTTAGTTCTGGGACAGGGAATAGGATCGGGGGAGCTGTTTTTT